One and the same sample provided the 30 T cell receptor beta chains below, sequenced in a study of tumor-infiltrating lymphocytes in primary liver carcinoma. Unsorted bulk tissue (roughly 17-33 mg) underwent RNA and DNA co-extraction. A constant-region primer served to make TCR beta cDNA from about 0.45 ug total RNA. Three nested multiplex PCR rounds, a slightly modified ARM-PCR, produced the libraries for TCR beta. With TRBV1-TRBV30 forward primers and a C-beta reverse primer, the first two PCR rounds were run for around 10 cycles each. TCRdb re-called the multiplex PCR reads through MiXCR, storing one row per CDR3 protein. This table has tens of thousands of distinct CDR3 sequences, roughly 77% appearing once. Sample: liver tumor tissue from sampling region 3. Subset of the sample: tumor region T3, left-lateral pole. These receptors originate from a woman aged 25 to 39 with primary liver carcinoma and hepatitis B virus infection.

Concerning this clonotype itself: The junction departs from germline at one end; a sequencing error may be responsible. V is TRBV6-5 and J is TRBJ2-5; tentatively, D is TRBD1 (6 bases). The assigned J gene may be wrong: the sequence end matches TRBJ2-1 better. CDR1 is MNHEY, CDR2 SVGAGI, per germline. CDR3 length equals 13 residues. CDR3 residues: CAGSTDRWLTQFF. For the CDR3, the DNA is TGTGCCGGCAGTACCGACAGGTGGCTGACCCAGTTCTTC.

This clonotype has more than one count but fewer than ten. This may be a read error, as it is one base from a much larger clone. The chain couples TRBV7-8 to TRBJ2-1; maybe TRBD2 (6 bases). CDR1 is SGHVS, CDR2 FQNEAQ, per germline. CDR3 length: 16 amino acids. The CDR3, as DNA: TGTGCCAGCAGCCCCGGGAGACTATCCTTTTACAATGAGCGGTTCTTC. The encoded protein is CASSPGRLSFYNERFF.

About this clonotype: This may be a read error: a much more frequent sequence differs by one nucleotide. V usage is TRBV11-2 and J usage is TRBJ1-2, with 8 positions matching TRBD1. Germline V gene lookup returns CDR1 SGHAT and CDR2 FQNNGV. This CDR3 has 13 amino acids. V dropped 1 base and J dropped 9; count of bases not matched to a gene: 4. CDR3 nucleotide sequence: TGTGCCAGCAGCTTAGTAGGACAGGGTAGCTACACCTTC. It codes for CASSLVGQGSYTF.

Comment on this clonotype: Germline is not matched at one junction end, which may reflect a read error. The chain joins TRBV11-3 to TRBJ2-2, with 9 nucleotides matching TRBD2. The CDR3 sequence is 17 residues long. Germline CDR1 and CDR2: SGHNT and YENEEA. Here the CDR3 reads CTSSLGRLAGNTGKLFF. CDR3 nucleotide sequence: TGTACCAGCAGCTTAGGCAGGCTAGCGGGAAACACCGGGAAGCTATTTTTT.

As concerns this clonotype: A much bigger clone sits one base away, suggesting this may be a read error. The chain has TRBV12-3 or TRBV12-4 and TRBJ1-1, with D unclear. The CDR3 spans 12 residues. As DNA, the CDR3 is TGTGCCAGCAGGCCGGCAAACACTGGAGCTTTCTTT. It specifies CASRPANTGAFF.

The sample holds a few counts of this clonotype. An end of the junction does not agree with germline; a read error may underlie this. The rearrangement uses TRBV6-9 and TRBJ2-7, with 9 bases that match TRBD1. Germline CDR1 is MNHGY and CDR2 is SVAAGI. This CDR3 is built from 14 residues. CDR3 bases: TGTGCCAGCCCCAGGGACAGGGTGCAAGACGAGAAGTACTTC. It encodes CASPRDRVQDEKYF.

The rearrangement links TRBV11-1 to TRBJ2-2; maybe TRBD1 (5 bases). This CDR3 contains 17 residues. Trimming pared 5 bases from V and 9 bases from J, leaving 25 bases between. Germline V gene data show CDR1 as SGHAT and CDR2 as FQDESV (reference sequence). For the CDR3, the DNA is TGTGCCAGCAGCGCCCGGACATTCCTAGTTAACACTAGGGAGCTGTTTTTT. Amino acids: CASSARTFLVNTRELFF.

Worth noting for this clonotype: The junction departs from germline at one end; a sequencing error may be responsible. V gene TRBV6-2 or TRBV6-3 combines with J gene TRBJ1-5, with a tentative D call TRBD1 (5 bases). The CDR3 covers 13 residues. The germline V gene has CDR1 MNHEY and CDR2 SVGEGT. CDR3 sequence: CDSRYQDNEPQHF. In DNA, the CDR3 is TGTGACAGCAGATACCAGGACAATGAGCCCCAGCATTTT.

Concerning this clonotype itself: The junction departs from the called germline gene at one end, perhaps through a read error. The V gene is TRBV30, the J gene TRBJ1-1; no clear D. The CDR3 runs to 12 residues. The germline V gene has CDR1 GTSNPN and CDR2 SVGIG (reference sequence). CDR3 in amino acids: CAWSLQSTEASF. CDR3 DNA: TGTGCCTGGAGTCTGCAGAGCACTGAAGCTTCCTTT.

V is TRBV5-4 and J is TRBJ2-3; D is unresolved. Trimming stripped 4 bases from V and 10 bases from J, with 28 bases between. This CDR3 is built from 17 residues. Germline V gene data show CDR1 as SGHNT and CDR2 as YYREEE (reference sequence). The CDR3 sequence: CASSVDGYPPPTDAQYF. The CDR3 DNA follows: TGTGCCAGCAGCGTAGACGGATACCCTCCACCCACAGACGCGCAGTATTTT.

This chain connects TRBV28 to TRBJ2-3, with 7 bases that match TRBD2. The CDR3 contains 15 residues. CDR1 MDHEN and CDR2 SYDVKM come from the germline V gene. J lost 1 base, V lost 5 bases, and 6 bases had no gene match. This chain's CDR3 is CASSRERGGTDTQYF. CDR3 coding DNA: TGTGCCAGCAGTCGAGAGCGGGGAGGCACAGATACGCAGTATTTT.

The chain joins TRBV29-1 to TRBJ1-1, with D unresolved. CDR1 is SQVTM and CDR2 is ANQGSEA in the germline V gene. The CDR3 length is 12 residues. With 5 bases removed from V and 3 bases from J, the gap between germline ends came to 10 bases. This CDR3 is CSVRNGDTEAFF. The CDR3 DNA is TGCAGCGTTCGAAACGGCGACACTGAAGCTTTCTTT.

The V and J genes are TRBV30 and TRBJ1-1, with D possibly being TRBD1 (6 bases). The CDR3 spans 12 residues. Trimming removed 8 bases at V and 2 bases at J, with 12 bases between. From germline, CDR1 is GTSNPN and CDR2 SVGIG (reference sequence). This CDR3 is CALGGLNTEAFF. CDR3 bases: TGTGCCCTAGGGGGACTAAACACTGAAGCTTTCTTT.

About this clonotype: At one boundary the junction diverges from the germline segment, which might be a read error. This sequence joins TRBV4-3 and TRBJ2-2; 13 bases match TRBD2. The germline CDR1 and CDR2 sequences are LGHNA and YSLEER. The CDR3 covers 19 residues. CDR3 DNA: TGCGCCCGCAGCGTACTAGCGGGAGGGCCCCGTTTGAACACCGGGGAGCCGTTTTTT. Translated, it gives CARSVLAGGPRLNTGEPFF.

This clonotype appeared many times. The chain carries TRBV29-1 and TRBJ2-3, with D uncertain. In germline, CDR1 is SQVTM, CDR2 ANQGSEA. V lost 3 bases, J lost 2 bases, and 0 bases lay in between. The CDR3 length is 10 residues. CDR3 in DNA: TGCAGCGTTGACACAGATACGCAGTATTTT. Encoded protein: CSVDTDTQYF.

About this clonotype: A much larger clone sits a single nucleotide away, making a read error possible. V is TRBV6-2 or TRBV6-3 and J is TRBJ2-3, with a possible D match to TRBD2 (6 bases). The length of the CDR3 is 12 residues. The V end was cut by 7 bases, the J end by 5 bases, with 10 bases between. CDR1 is MNHEY and CDR2 is SVGEGT in the germline V gene. CDR3 sequence: CASIQAGDTQYF. The CDR3 DNA sequence: TGTGCCAGCATTCAAGCGGGAGATACGCAGTATTTT.

In this sample, this clonotype turned up many times. The rearrangement links TRBV29-1 to TRBJ2-2; TRBD1 matches 12 bases. V trimming: 6 bases; J trimming: 7 bases; junction bases outside the gene matches: 3. The germline gives CDR1 SQVTM, CDR2 ANQGSEA. The CDR3 has 13 amino acids. The CDR3 reads CSVGQGANGELFF. The CDR3, as DNA: TGCAGCGTGGGACAGGGGGCGAACGGGGAGCTGTTTTTT.

This clonotype was found once. The final CDR3 position lacks the conserved phenylalanine or tryptophan, pointing to a likely read error. The chain joins TRBV7-9 to TRBJ1-4; D gene unclear. The CDR3 runs to 15 residues. From germline, CDR1 is SEHNR and CDR2 FQNEAQ (reference sequence). V lost 1 base to trimming and J lost 10 bases, with 16 bases between them. For the CDR3, the DNA is TGTGCCAGCAGCTTAGGTCCCAAACCATATGCAAAACTGTTTCTT. This encodes CASSLGPKPYAKLFL.

This clonotype has only a few counts. Being one base from a much bigger clone, this may be a read error. The chain recombines TRBV11-2 with TRBJ1-1; unclear D gene. Per germline, CDR1 SGHAT and CDR2 FQNNGV. CDR3 length: 16 residues. The chain's CDR3 is CDSSPRRRIPNTEAFF. The CDR3 DNA sequence: TGTGACAGCAGCCCACGGAGGAGAATACCGAACACTGAAGCTTTCTTT.

About this clonotype itself: One junction end disagrees with the germline gene, perhaps due to a read error. The V call is TRBV4-3, the J call TRBJ2-1; perhaps TRBD2 as D (6 bases). CDR1 is LGHNA and CDR2 is YSLEER in the germline V gene. The CDR3 contains 16 residues. CDR3 in amino acids: CTSSQDVTGVRDEQFF. The CDR3 DNA reads TGCACCAGCAGCCAAGACGTAACGGGAGTCAGAGATGAGCAGTTCTTC.

This clonotype was counted many times. This chain joins TRBV7-2 and TRBJ2-3; D remains ambiguous. The CDR3 runs 13 residues. Germline CDR1 is SGHTA and CDR2 is FQGNSA. V lost 1 base and J lost 6, with 8 bases in between. The CDR3 DNA reads TGTGCCAGCAGCTTAGTTTATCACGATACGCAGTATTTT. Its translation: CASSLVYHDTQYF.

This clonotype appeared once. Likely a read error: the CDR3 ends without its conserved phenylalanine or tryptophan. The chain uses TRBV28 and TRBJ1-1, with a possible D match to TRBD1 (5 bases). The germline V gene has CDR1 MDHEN and CDR2 SYDVKM. The CDR3 extends over 18 amino acids. The CDR3 here is CATSSPGTANRMNTEAFL. CDR3 bases: TGTGCCACCAGTTCCCCCGGGACCGCGAACCGTATGAACACTGAAGCTTTCCTT.

The chain recombines TRBV12-3 or TRBV12-4 with TRBJ2-5, with a possible D match to TRBD2 (5 bases). CDR3 length equals 14 residues. Trimming cost V 7 bases and J 14 bases, with 26 bases left between them. CDR3 sequence: CASNYPDSQETHYF. CDR3 in DNA: TGTGCCAGCAATTACCCGGACTCCCAAGAGACTCATTACTTC.

The rearrangement joins TRBV25-1 to TRBJ2-3, with D possibly TRBD2 on 6 matching bases. CDR1 is MGHDK and CDR2 is SYGVNS in the germline V gene. With 3 bases removed from V and 10 bases from J, the gap between germline ends came to 23 bases. This CDR3 has 16 amino acids. The CDR3 nucleotides read TGTGCCAGCAGTGACCCGGAACGGAGGGGTGGAATTGCGCAGTATTTT. This gives the protein CASSDPERRGGIAQYF.

As to this clonotype: One junction end disagrees with the germline gene, perhaps due to a read error. The V call is TRBV29-1, the J call TRBJ2-5; a weak D match, TRBD2 (5 bases). CDR1 and CDR2 from the germline V gene are SQVTM and ANQGSEA. This CDR3 is built from 15 residues. CDR3 nucleotides: TGCGGCGTTGAAACCGGAAGGGAAGTGAGGGAGATCCAGTACTTT. This gives the protein CGVETGREVREIQYF.

Turning to this clonotype: Mismatch with germline at one junction end may stem from a read error. The chain joins TRBV11-2 to TRBJ2-7; 8 bases fit TRBD1. Per germline, CDR1 SGHAT and CDR2 FQNNGV. The CDR3 is made up of 15 amino acids. The CDR3 sequence: CASSFGTGGTYEQYF. The CDR3 DNA follows: TGTGCCAGTAGCTTCGGGACAGGCGGAACCTACGAGCAGTACTTC.

This clonotype was seen just once. The V call is TRBV28, the J call TRBJ2-7; the D call may be TRBD1 or TRBD2 (5 bases each). Per the germline V gene, CDR1 is MDHEN and CDR2 is SYDVKM. The CDR3 contains 17 residues. V was pared by 8 bases and J by 0 bases, with 23 bases between. CDR3 protein: CASRLGSGQSSSYEQYF. As DNA, the CDR3 is TGTGCCAGCCGTCTTGGCTCGGGGCAGTCGAGCTCCTACGAGCAGTACTTC.

As regards this clonotype: Compared with germline, one end of the junction differs, possibly owing to a read error. The rearrangement links TRBV7-8 to TRBJ2-4; 7 bases are shared with TRBD2. This CDR3 has 14 residues. Germline V gives CDR1 SGHVS, CDR2 FQNEAQ. Here the CDR3 reads CANSLAVGGNIQYF. CDR3 DNA sequence: TGTGCCAACAGCTTAGCTGTGGGAGGGAACATTCAGTACTTC.

The chain combines TRBV12-3 or TRBV12-4 with TRBJ2-1; 8 nucleotides align to TRBD2. This CDR3 region has 15 residues. Trimming removed 6 bases from V and 9 bases from J; junction bases left unmatched: 13. CDR3 region: CASRSGTSGVFEQFF. The DNA of the CDR3 is TGTGCCAGCAGGTCCGGGACTAGTGGGGTATTTGAGCAGTTCTTC.

To note about this clonotype: A clone one base away is much larger, so this may be a read error. V and J are TRBV28 and TRBJ1-1; D is unresolved. The germline CDR1 and CDR2 sequences are MDHEN and SYDVKM. The CDR3 is made up of 14 amino acids. CDR3 region: CASSLEQLNIEAFF. Here the CDR3 DNA reads TGTGCCAGCAGTTTAGAACAGCTTAACATTGAAGCTTTCTTT.